One sample yielded the 14 T cell receptor beta chains listed below, sequenced in a study of blood T cell repertoires in COVID-19. Sequenced by immunoSEQ multiplex PCR; TCRdb stores in-frame clones only, minus some. The repertoire holds approximately 250,000 clones, with approximately 86% as singletons. What was sequenced was peripheral blood. The receptors come from a man aged 25-45 years with active or convalescent COVID-19.

The chain links TRBV6-5 to TRBJ2-7; no firm D call. CDR1 is MNHEY, CDR2 SVGAGI, per germline. With 2 bases removed from V and 4 bases from J, the gap between germline ends came to 12 bases. The CDR3 extends over 14 amino acids. CDR3 nucleotide sequence: TGTGCCAGCAGTTACGCTGGCGGTGAATACGAGCAGTACTTC. Amino acid sequence: CASSYAGGEYEQYF.

In this sample, this clone turned up a few times. Other DNA sequences of this sample code for an identical CDR3. The V gene is TRBV6-5, the J gene TRBJ1-5; tentatively, D is TRBD1 (5 bases). Between the trimmed V and J ends, which lost 6 bases and 4 bases, there was a span of 10 bases. This CDR3 has 13 amino acids. Germline-derived CDR1 and CDR2 are MNHEY and SVGAGI. The CDR3 sequence: CASRMAGNQPQHF. In DNA, the CDR3 is TGTGCCAGCAGGATGGCAGGGAATCAGCCCCAGCATTTT.

The genes are TRBV3-1 (or the pseudogene TRBV3-2) and TRBJ2-2; 7 bases align to TRBD1. CDR3 length: 17 residues. The trim removed 3 bases at V and 5 bases at J, leaving 12 bases unmatched. The germline V gene has CDR1 LGHDT and CDR2 YNNKEL (reference sequence). The CDR3 nucleotides read TGTGCCAGCAGCCAGTGGGGTAGGGGGCGAGGGACCGGGGAGCTGTTTTTT. It is translated as CASSQWGRGRGTGELFF.

This rearrangement joins TRBV10-1 to TRBJ2-7; 7 positions match TRBD1. This CDR3 region has 13 residues. Looked up from germline, CDR1 is WNHNN and CDR2 is SYGVQD (reference sequence). V gave up 10 bases and J gave up 6 bases; unmatched junction bases: 12. The CDR3: CATSRDRDLEQYF. CDR3 DNA sequence: TGCGCCACCTCCCGGGACAGAGACCTCGAGCAGTACTTC.

The chain recombines TRBV15 with TRBJ1-4; D ambiguous. Germline assignment: CDR1 LNHNV and CDR2 YYDKDF (reference sequence). The CDR3 is made up of 16 amino acids. Trimming left V 0 bases short and J 0 bases short, with 8 bases between. In DNA, the CDR3 is TGTGCCACCAGCAGAGATTTCACGGCAACTAATGAAAAACTGTTTTTT. It yields the protein CATSRDFTATNEKLFF.

The V gene is TRBV12-5, the J gene TRBJ2-1; 8 nucleotides agree with TRBD1. The V gene end was trimmed by 5 bases and the J gene end by 9 bases; junction bases not matched to a gene: 9. Germline V lookup: CDR1 LGHNT, CDR2 FRNRAP. The CDR3 runs 14 residues. CDR3 DNA sequence: TGTGCTAGTGGTCTGGGACAGGAAGTCAGTGAGCAGTTCTTC. Protein: CASGLGQEVSEQFF.

This clone was seen a few times. The V gene is TRBV4-2, the J gene TRBJ1-2; no definite D call. V was clipped by 0 bases and J by 2 bases, with 10 bases between them. The CDR3 length is 15 residues. Germline V gene sequence: CDR1 LGHNA, CDR2 YNFKEQ. The chain's CDR3 is CASSQDTATNYGYTF. CDR3 nucleotide sequence: TGTGCCAGCAGCCAAGATACCGCCACAAACTATGGCTACACCTTC.

V and J are TRBV5-4 and TRBJ2-3; TRBD2 aligns across 9 bases. The CDR3 extends over 19 amino acids. V trimming: 5 bases; J trimming: 1 base; junction bases outside the gene matches: 17. Germline CDR1 and CDR2: SGHNT and YYREEE (reference sequence). In DNA form, the CDR3 reads TGTGCCAGCAGACCCGGGATGGTGGTAGCGGGGGTGGGCACAGATACGCAGTATTTT. It yields the protein CASRPGMVVAGVGTDTQYF.

V usage is TRBV5-1 and J usage is TRBJ1-3, with 8 bases identical to TRBD1. The CDR3 totals 16 residues. V gave up 4 bases and J gave up 2 bases; unmatched junction bases: 8. The germline CDR1 and CDR2 sequences are SGHRS and YFSETQ. The DNA of the CDR3 is TGCGCCAGCAGCATAACAGGGGGGTTTGCTGGAAACACCATATATTTT. Translation: CASSITGGFAGNTIYF.

CDR3 sequence (DNA): TGTGCCAGCAGCCCACGGGGGACGGAAAAACTGTTTTTT. This sequence encodes CASSPRGTEKLFF. V and J are TRBV5-6 and TRBJ1-4; tentative D call: TRBD1 (5 bases). V lost 4 bases and J 8 bases, leaving 12 bases between the germline ends. This CDR3 is 13 amino acids long. Germline CDR1 reads SGHDT; CDR2 reads YYEEEE.

The chain links TRBV6-5 to TRBJ1-5, with 7 bases that match TRBD1. V lost 4 bases, J lost 9 bases, and 12 bases stayed unmatched. CDR3 length equals 15 residues. Germline CDR1 is MNHEY and CDR2 is SVGAGI. The CDR3 reads CASSSTDRAGGPQHF. CDR3 sequence (DNA): TGTGCCAGCAGTTCCACCGACAGGGCCGGAGGGCCCCAGCATTTT.

The V call is TRBV4-2, the J call TRBJ1-2; no definite D call. The V end was cut by 1 base, the J end by 0 bases, with 15 bases between. This CDR3 comprises 17 residues. Germline V gene data show CDR1 as LGHNA and CDR2 as YNFKEQ. CDR3 sequence (DNA): TGTGCCAGCAGCCAAGCCCTAGAAGGTAGTGCTAACTATGGCTACACCTTC. Amino acid sequence: CASSQALEGSANYGYTF.

The rearrangement joins TRBV9 to TRBJ2-1, with a possible D match to TRBD1 (5 bases). In germline, CDR1 is SGDLS, CDR2 YYNGEE. The CDR3 runs 14 residues. V lost 0 bases and J lost 10, with 14 bases in between. The CDR3 sequence: CASSVEGRAWEQFF. The CDR3 DNA is TGTGCCAGCAGCGTAGAGGGCAGGGCTTGGGAGCAGTTCTTC.

The rearrangement uses TRBV29-1 and TRBJ2-7; 10 bases line up with TRBD1. Germline V CDR1 and CDR2: SQVTM, ANQGSEA. The V gene end was trimmed by 0 bases and the J gene end by 0 bases; junction bases not matched to a gene: 2. CDR3 length equals 15 residues. CDR3 nucleotide sequence: TGCAGCGTTGAAGACCGGACAGGGGGCTCCTACGAGCAGTACTTC. Translated: CSVEDRTGGSYEQYF.